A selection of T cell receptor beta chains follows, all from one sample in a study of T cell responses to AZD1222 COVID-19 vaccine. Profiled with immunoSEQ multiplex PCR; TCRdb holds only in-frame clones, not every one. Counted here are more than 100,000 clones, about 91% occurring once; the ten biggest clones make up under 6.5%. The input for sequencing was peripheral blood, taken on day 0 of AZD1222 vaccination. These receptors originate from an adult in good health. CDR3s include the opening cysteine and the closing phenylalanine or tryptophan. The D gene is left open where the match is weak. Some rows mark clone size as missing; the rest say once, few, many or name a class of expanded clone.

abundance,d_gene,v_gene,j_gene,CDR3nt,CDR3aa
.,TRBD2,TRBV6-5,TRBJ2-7,TGTGCCAGCAGCGAGGGACTAGCGGGGGGCTACGAGCAGTACTTC,CASSEGLAGGYEQYF
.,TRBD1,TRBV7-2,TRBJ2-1,TGTGCCAGCAGCTTAGGAGAGGGGGCAAGGGATGAGCAGTTCTTC,CASSLGEGARDEQFF
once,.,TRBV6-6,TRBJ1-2,TGTGCCAGCAGTTCGCCCTGGGCGGGCGGTGGCTACACCTTC,CASSSPWAGGGYTF
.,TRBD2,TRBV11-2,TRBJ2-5,TGTGCCAGCAGCTTAGATAGCGGGACCTCGACCCAGTACTTC,CASSLDSGTSTQYF
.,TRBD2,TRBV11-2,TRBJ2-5,TGTGCCAGCAGCATCGGACTAGCGAAGACCCAGTACTTC,CASSIGLAKTQYF
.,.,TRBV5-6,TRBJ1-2,TGTGCCAGCAGACCCGCGGGCGCGGTCTATGGCTACACCTTC,CASRPAGAVYGYTF
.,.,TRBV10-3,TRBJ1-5,TGTGCCATCAACGAGGGCAATCAGCCCCAGCATTTT,CAINEGNQPQHF
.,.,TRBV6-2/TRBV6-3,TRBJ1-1,TGTGCCAGCAGTTACTCACAAGACAGGAGGACTGAAGCTTTCTTT,CASSYSQDRRTEAFF
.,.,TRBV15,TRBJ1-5,TGTGCCACCAGCAGTGATTGGGGGAGCAATCAGCCCCAGCATTTT,CATSSDWGSNQPQHF
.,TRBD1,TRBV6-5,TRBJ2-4,TGTGCCAGCAATCCCGGGACAGGGATATACATTCAGTACTTC,CASNPGTGIYIQYF